This entry lists 25 T cell receptor beta chains sequenced from one sample in a study of blood T cell repertoires in COVID-19. The protocol was immunoSEQ multiplex PCR, while the TCRdb copy is restricted to in-frame clones and leaves out a portion. The table has more than 150,000 clones, roughly 78% seen once. The material sequenced was peripheral blood. The receptors here all came from an elderly woman with active or convalescent COVID-19.

This chain links TRBV6-5 with TRBJ1-1, with TRBD1 as a possible D gene (5 bases). The germline V and J ends were trimmed by 6 bases and 8 bases, with 16 bases remaining between them. From germline, CDR1 is MNHEY and CDR2 SVGAGI. There are 13 residues in the CDR3. CDR3 nucleotides: TGTGCCAGCAGACGGACGTGGGGGGTGGAAGCTTTCTTT. Its translation: CASRRTWGVEAFF.

The rearrangement joins TRBV7-2 to TRBJ2-3; 8 bases line up with TRBD1. The CDR3 length is 14 residues. Germline lookup yields CDR1 SGHTA and CDR2 FQGNSA. Germline trimming cut 5 bases from V and 1 base from J; bases unmatched to any gene: 2. Written as DNA, the CDR3 is TGTGCCAGCAGCCTGGACAGGGGCACAGATACGCAGTATTTT. Translation: CASSLDRGTDTQYF.

The genes are TRBV28 and TRBJ2-3, with TRBD1 matching 7 bases. The CDR3 spans 15 residues. The V segment lost 5 bases and the J segment 5 bases; nucleotides outside the gene matches: 10. The V gene's germline CDR1 is MDHEN and CDR2 SYDVKM. CDR3 loop: CASSPMRGHGDTQYF. The CDR3 bases are TGTGCCAGCAGTCCAATGAGGGGGCACGGAGATACGCAGTATTTT.

The rearrangement joins TRBV5-5 to TRBJ1-3; D is undetermined. The CDR3 totals 14 residues. CDR1 SGHKS and CDR2 YYEKEE come from the germline V gene (reference sequence). The V gene lost 3 bases and the J gene lost 4 bases, with 11 bases spanning the gap. The CDR3: CASSYRGPGNTIYF. DNA for the CDR3: TGTGCCAGCAGCTACCGCGGTCCCGGAAACACCATATATTTT.

The genes are TRBV9 and TRBJ2-7, with a tentative D call TRBD2 (6 bases). Per the germline V gene, CDR1 is SGDLS and CDR2 is YYNGEE. V was shortened by 0 bases and J by 5 bases, with 12 bases between the two germline ends. This CDR3 comprises 14 residues. CDR3: CASSVEERADEQYF. The CDR3 DNA sequence: TGTGCCAGCAGCGTAGAGGAGCGGGCCGACGAGCAGTACTTC.

The chain couples TRBV29-1 to TRBJ1-1, with 10 positions matching TRBD1. Germline V lookup: CDR1 SQVTM, CDR2 ANQGSEA. The CDR3 is 13 residues long. The V gene end was trimmed by 7 bases and the J gene end by 3 bases; junction bases not matched to a gene: 5. DNA of the CDR3: TGCAGCGCAGACAGGGGGCCATACACTGAAGCTTTCTTT. Translation gives CSADRGPYTEAFF.

This clone was picked up many times. The chain combines TRBV5-4 with TRBJ1-1, with D possibly being TRBD1 (5 bases). The germline V and J ends were trimmed by 1 base and 0 bases, with 16 bases remaining between them. Germline CDR1 reads SGHNT; CDR2 reads YYREEE (reference sequence). This CDR3 has 17 amino acids. CDR3 sequence: CASSLLRGANMNTEAFF. Here the CDR3 DNA reads TGTGCCAGCAGCTTGTTAAGGGGCGCCAACATGAACACTGAAGCTTTCTTT.

The J gene is TRBJ1-5, the V gene TRBV6-2 or TRBV6-3; 9 bases agree with TRBD1. The CDR3 is made up of 16 amino acids. The V segment lost 3 bases and the J segment 7 bases; nucleotides outside the gene matches: 10. CDR1 MNHEY and CDR2 SVGEGT come from the germline V gene. The CDR3 protein is CASSYLQGADRQPQHF. The CDR3 DNA is TGTGCCAGCAGTTATCTACAGGGGGCGGATCGGCAGCCCCAGCATTTT.

The chain uses TRBV5-5 and TRBJ2-7; 7 bases agree with TRBD2. Trimming removed 0 bases from V and 2 bases from J; junction bases left unmatched: 11. Germline lookup yields CDR1 SGHKS and CDR2 YYEKEE (reference sequence). The CDR3 is 17 residues long. CDR3 nucleotide sequence: TGTGCCAGCAGCTTGGCTCCGCAAGCCGGGACTACCTACGAGCAGTACTTC. It is translated as CASSLAPQAGTTYEQYF.

The V and J genes are TRBV6-5 and TRBJ1-1, with 7 bases lining up with TRBD1. The germline gives CDR1 MNHEY, CDR2 SVGAGI. The trim removed 8 bases at V and 1 base at J, leaving 10 bases unmatched. This CDR3 spans 15 amino acids. The CDR3 DNA reads TGTGCCAGCGTGGAAACAGGGGTAGGGAACACTGAAGCTTTCTTT. This translates into CASVETGVGNTEAFF.

The chain combines TRBV5-8 with TRBJ1-5; tentatively, D is TRBD1 (6 bases). Trimming removed 4 bases at V and 4 bases at J, with 12 bases between. This CDR3 has 14 residues. CDR1 SGHTS and CDR2 YDEGEE come from the germline V gene. As DNA, the CDR3 is TGTGCCAGCAGCGTAGGAACAGGGAATCAGCCCCAGCATTTT. Translating gives CASSVGTGNQPQHF.

The genes are TRBV6-5 and TRBJ1-1, with 9 bases lining up with TRBD1. Trimming removed 6 bases from V and 3 bases from J; junction bases left unmatched: 8. The CDR3 has 15 residues. CDR1 is MNHEY, CDR2 SVGAGI, per germline. The CDR3 DNA reads as TGTGCCAGCAGGGTAACAGGGGGCCCGGACACTGAAGCTTTCTTT. Its protein is CASRVTGGPDTEAFF.

The chain joins TRBV29-1 to TRBJ2-1, with a tentative D call TRBD2 (7 bases). The CDR3 is made up of 12 amino acids. Germline CDR1 reads SQVTM; CDR2 reads ANQGSEA. Trimming took off 8 bases at V and 3 bases at J, with 11 bases between the two ends. Here the CDR3 reads CSRGANYNEQFF. In DNA form, the CDR3 reads TGCAGCCGGGGGGCAAACTACAATGAGCAGTTCTTC.

This sequence joins TRBV6-5 and TRBJ2-1, with TRBD2 matching 15 bases. The germline gives CDR1 MNHEY, CDR2 SVGAGI. CDR3 length equals 15 residues. V gave up 6 bases and J gave up 5 bases; unmatched junction bases: 2. CDR3 nucleotide sequence: TGTGCCAGCAGGCGGACTAGCGGGGGGGACAATGAGCAGTTCTTC. Translation gives CASRRTSGGDNEQFF.

The chain is built from TRBV5-1 and TRBJ1-6; weak D call: TRBD1 (6 bases). Trimming took off 4 bases at V and 1 base at J, with 15 bases between the two ends. Germline loops: CDR1 SGHRS, CDR2 YFSETQ. This CDR3 is 17 amino acids long. The CDR3 nucleotides read TGCGCCAGCAGCAACGAATGGGGGCGGTCCTATAATTCACCCCTCCACTTT. Protein product: CASSNEWGRSYNSPLHF.

The V gene is TRBV11-2, the J gene TRBJ2-3; 7 bases map to TRBD1. This CDR3 has 16 residues. J gave up 6 bases and V 1 base, and 10 bases lay outside the gene matches. CDR1 and CDR2 from the germline V gene are SGHAT and FQNNGV. CDR3 residues: CASSLATGTVPDTQYF. CDR3 bases: TGTGCCAGCAGCTTAGCCACCGGGACAGTTCCCGATACGCAGTATTTT.

Only one count was recorded for this clone. This chain links TRBV7-9 with TRBJ1-2, with D perhaps TRBD1 (5 bases). CDR3 length: 12 amino acids. V was pared by 3 bases and J by 8 bases, with 10 bases between. Germline CDR1 is SEHNR and CDR2 is FQNEAQ (reference sequence). The CDR3 sequence: CASSFQGSGYTF. CDR3 nucleotide sequence: TGTGCCAGCAGCTTTCAGGGTAGCGGCTACACCTTC.

The chain carries TRBV23-1 and TRBJ2-2; TRBD1 matches 9 bases. TRBV23-1 counts as an open reading frame of uncertain function. This CDR3 has 18 amino acids. J gave up 3 bases and V 0 bases, and 8 bases lay outside the gene matches. The CDR3 loop is CASSQSSPGQGDTGELFF. In nucleotides, the CDR3 is TGCGCCAGCAGTCAATCGTCCCCGGGACAGGGCGACACCGGGGAGCTGTTTTTT.

The chain combines TRBV27 with TRBJ2-2; 13 positions agree with TRBD2. This CDR3 region has 19 residues. With 4 bases clipped from V and 7 bases from J, the junction kept 15 bases outside the gene matches. Per germline, CDR1 MNHEY and CDR2 SMNVEV (reference sequence). CDR3 amino acids: CASSSRAYRLAGGGGELFF. DNA of the CDR3: TGTGCCAGCAGTTCCCGGGCCTATAGACTAGCGGGGGGTGGCGGGGAGCTGTTTTTT.

This clone was found many times. This same CDR3 is encoded by further DNA sequences in the sample. The chain uses TRBV4-1 and TRBJ1-5; 7 bases are a match to TRBD1. There are 15 residues in the CDR3. CDR1 is MGHRA and CDR2 is YSYEKL in the germline V gene. V gave up 1 base and J gave up 4 bases; unmatched junction bases: 4. CDR3 nucleotide sequence: TGCGCCAGCAGCCAAGGGGACAGATTAAATCAGCCCCAGCATTTT. Translating it yields CASSQGDRLNQPQHF.

The sample holds a few counts of this clone. The chain is built from TRBV6-2 or TRBV6-3 and TRBJ2-5; 7 nucleotides agree with TRBD2. Germline V gene data show CDR1 as MNHEY and CDR2 as SVGEGT. V was pared by 5 bases and J by 3 bases, with 9 bases of the junction left unmatched. The CDR3 has 15 residues. CDR3 in amino acids: CASSPPWAGEETQYF. In nucleotides, the CDR3 is TGTGCCAGCAGTCCCCCGTGGGCGGGGGAAGAGACCCAGTACTTC.

The CDR3 coding sequence is TGCGCCAGCAGCTTGGTACAGGGGGCCTCTGAAGCTTTCTTT. It codes for CASSLVQGASEAFF. This chain uses TRBV5-1 with TRBJ1-1; 9 nucleotides match TRBD1. Trimming cost V 0 bases and J 6 bases; bases outside gene matches: 3. The CDR3 loop spans 14 amino acids. CDR1 and CDR2 (germline): SGHRS, YFSETQ.

The chain carries TRBV2 and TRBJ2-4, with D possibly being TRBD2 (6 bases). V was clipped by 3 bases and J by 7 bases, with 13 bases between them. Germline V gives CDR1 SNHLY, CDR2 FYNNEI. This CDR3 is 14 amino acids long. This CDR3 reads CASSDLTRGNIQYF. CDR3 DNA sequence: TGTGCCAGCAGTGATTTGACACGGGGGAACATTCAGTACTTC.

The rearrangement joins TRBV4-3 to TRBJ2-2; D is uncertain. In germline, CDR1 is LGHNA, CDR2 YSLEER. This CDR3 has 19 amino acids. V lost 1 base, J lost 0 bases, and 18 bases lay in between. Here the CDR3 reads CASSQGNRRRFANTGELFF. CDR3 in DNA: TGCGCCAGCAGCCAAGGAAACAGAAGAAGATTCGCGAACACCGGGGAGCTGTTTTTT.

This sequence joins TRBV12-3 or TRBV12-4 and TRBJ1-6; D not certain. The CDR3 consists of 12 residues. Trimming pared 1 base from V and 11 bases from J, leaving 6 bases between. The CDR3 DNA reads as TGTGCCAGCAGTTTAGGGCAACCACCCCTCCACTTT. Residues: CASSLGQPPLHF.